This passage covers 24 T cell receptor beta chains from one sample sequenced in a study of T cells in Graves' hyperthyroidism and ophthalmopathy. Amplification yielded TCR beta CDR3 regions, with RNA transcripts as the source. Using the HTBI primer set, a first-round RT-PCR was run on the TCR CDR3. MiXCR, applied by TCRdb to the multiplex PCR reads, yields one record per CDR3 protein. Of around 450,000 distinct CDR3 sequences detected, less than 20% appear once; the ten largest clones hold 13% to 15%. The sample consisted of blood. The receptors originated from a woman aged 18-29 years with Graves' hyperthyroidism.

This clonotype was seen more than once but under ten times. At one of its ends the junction is not consistent with the germline gene, which may arise from a read error. This chain uses TRBV20-1 with TRBJ1-6; TRBD1 is a possible D gene (6 bases). Per the germline V gene, CDR1 is DFQATT and CDR2 is SNEGSKA (reference sequence). This CDR3 is 20 amino acids long. DNA for the CDR3: TGCAGTGCTGGAGAAGGGGGTCTTGCTGTTAAGTTCCTCTATAATTCACCCCTCCACTTT. Protein: CSAGEGGLAVKFLYNSPLHF.

This clonotype has only a few counts. The CDR3 reads CASSSTGNTGELFF. CDR3 nucleotides: TGTGCCAGCAGCTCGACAGGGAACACCGGGGAGCTGTTTTTT. The V gene is TRBV7-9, the J gene TRBJ2-2; weak D call: TRBD1 (6 bases). This CDR3 spans 14 amino acids. The V gene lost 4 bases and the J gene lost 1 base, with 7 bases spanning the gap. From germline, CDR1 is SEHNR and CDR2 FQNEAQ (reference sequence). Variable domain in full (rest from reference TRBV7-9 and TRBJ2-2): DTGVSQNPRHKITKRGQNVTFRCDPISEHNRLYWYRQTLGQGPEFLTYFQNEAQLEKSRLLSDRFSAERPKGSFSTLEIQRTEQGDSAMYLCASSSTGNTGELFFGEGSRLTVL.

This chain links TRBV11-2 with TRBJ2-6; D not certain. The CDR3 contains 17 residues. Germline CDR1 and CDR2: SGHAT and FQNNGV. V lost 5 bases and J lost 4, with 18 bases in between. CDR3 sequence (DNA): TGTGCCAGCAGCCGCCAGGTTGGAATTGGAGGGGCCAACGTCCTGACTTTC. Translating it yields CASSRQVGIGGANVLTF.

The sample holds a few counts of this clonotype. CDR3 DNA: TGCAGCGACCGGAACAAGATTAACTATGGCTACACCTTC. Its translation is CSDRNKINYGYTF. The rearrangement links TRBV29-1 to TRBJ1-2; D call uncertain. Trimming shortened V by 7 bases and J by 1 base, and 13 bases separated the two germline ends. The germline CDR1 and CDR2 sequences are SQVTM and ANQGSEA. The CDR3 contains 13 residues.

This clonotype was detected many times. The chain uses TRBV11-2 and TRBJ2-3; D is ambiguous. The germline gives CDR1 SGHAT, CDR2 FQNNGV. Trimming removed 3 bases from V and 0 bases from J, with 16 bases in between. The length of the CDR3 is 17 residues. The chain's CDR3 is CASSFYVSRTSTDTQYF. The CDR3 nucleotides read TGTGCCAGCAGCTTTTACGTATCCCGAACAAGCACAGATACGCAGTATTTT.

This clonotype occurred a few times. V gene TRBV27 combines with J gene TRBJ2-6, with 7 bases that match TRBD1. J lost 4 bases, V lost 0 bases, and 0 bases had no gene match. The CDR3 sequence is 15 residues long. Germline-derived CDR1 and CDR2 are MNHEY and SMNVEV (reference sequence). The CDR3 loop is CASSLSQGGANVLTF. The CDR3 region has the DNA TGTGCCAGCAGTTTATCACAGGGGGGGGCCAACGTCCTGACTTTC.

Here the CDR3 DNA reads TGTGCCAGCAGCTCCGGCCGGGGGGCTGAAGCTTTCTTT. Its protein product is CASSSGRGAEAFF. The rearrangement links TRBV7-3 to TRBJ1-1; possible D gene TRBD1, 5 bases. The CDR3 has 13 residues. CDR1 is SGHTA and CDR2 is FQGTGA in the germline V gene. Trimming pared 4 bases from V and 6 bases from J, leaving 12 bases between.

The chain uses TRBV6-1 and TRBJ2-4; 7 bases map to TRBD2. CDR1 and CDR2 from the germline V gene are MNHNS and SASEGT. The length of the CDR3 is 15 residues. V lost 8 bases and J lost 5; bases outside the gene matches: 12. DNA for the CDR3: TGTGCCAGCTCCAACCCGGGACTACCAGAAAACATTCAGTACTTC. Translation: CASSNPGLPENIQYF.

This clonotype was found many times. The genes are TRBV5-1 and TRBJ1-5; D is unresolved. Trimming shortened V by 0 bases and J by 7 bases, and 14 bases separated the two germline ends. CDR1 is SGHRS and CDR2 is YFSETQ in the germline V gene. This CDR3 spans 15 amino acids. The CDR3 here is CASSLGGNQGQPQHF. The CDR3 bases are TGCGCCAGCAGCTTGGGAGGAAACCAAGGGCAGCCCCAGCATTTT.

The chain employs TRBV29-1 and TRBJ2-3, with a possible D match to TRBD1 (6 bases). This CDR3 contains 14 residues. In germline, CDR1 is SQVTM, CDR2 ANQGSEA. V was clipped by 7 bases and J by 2 bases, with 16 bases between them. The CDR3 loop reads CSGARDTNTDTQYF. The CDR3 DNA sequence: TGCAGCGGTGCCCGGGACACAAACACAGATACGCAGTATTTT.

In its sample, this clonotype was seen many times. V and J are TRBV28 and TRBJ2-5; TRBD1 matches at 9 bases. The V gene end was trimmed by 6 bases and the J gene end by 5 bases; junction bases not matched to a gene: 4. Germline values: CDR1 MDHEN, CDR2 SYDVKM. The CDR3 runs to 13 residues. Here the CDR3 DNA reads TGTGCCAGCAGACAGGGGGCTGAGGAGACCCAGTACTTC. It encodes CASRQGAEETQYF.

DNA of the CDR3: TGTGCCAGCCAGGCAAGGGGGGAGGTCTCCCGGGAGCTGTTTTTT. Its protein product is CASQARGEVSRELFF. The chain joins TRBV12-3 or TRBV12-4 to TRBJ2-2; D assignment may be TRBD1 or TRBD2 (6 bases each). This CDR3 region has 15 residues. The V gene lost 8 bases and the J gene lost 9 bases, with 22 bases spanning the gap.

The V gene is TRBV12-5, the J gene TRBJ2-2; 12 bases match TRBD2. J was trimmed by 7 bases and V by 2 bases; bases with no gene match: 8. Germline V gene data show CDR1 as LGHNT and CDR2 as FRNRAP. The CDR3 is 17 residues long. The CDR3 DNA sequence: TGTGCTAGTGGTTTGTCCGCTAGCGGGAGGGGGATCGGGGAGCTGTTTTTT. Translated: CASGLSASGRGIGELFF.

The chain couples TRBV6-1 to TRBJ1-2; 9 positions match TRBD1. The CDR3 runs 16 residues. V lost 10 bases, J lost 4 bases, and 16 bases stayed unmatched. CDR1 and CDR2 from the germline V gene are MNHNS and SASEGT. The CDR3 loop reads CAIARIGTGQSYGYTF. The CDR3 DNA follows: TGTGCCATCGCAAGGATCGGGACAGGGCAGTCCTATGGCTACACCTTC.

This clonotype was seen repeatedly, ten times or more. The genes are TRBV3-1 and TRBJ2-2; D unresolved. The CDR3 runs to 14 residues. Germline assignment: CDR1 LGHDT and CDR2 YNNKEL (reference sequence). V was cut by 0 bases and J by 6 bases, with 8 bases left in between. The chain's CDR3 is CASSQDSGAGELFF. CDR3 bases: TGTGCCAGCAGCCAAGATAGTGGCGCCGGGGAGCTGTTTTTT. Full variable domain (rest looked up from reference TRBV3-1 and TRBJ2-2): DTAVSQTPKYLVTQMGNDKSIKCEQNLGHDTMYWYKQDSKKFLKIMFSYNNKELIINETVPNRFSPKSPDKAHLNLHINSLELGDSAVYFCASSQDSGAGELFFGEGSRLTVL.

This clonotype showed up many times. The rearrangement uses TRBV25-1 and TRBJ1-1; D unresolved. V lost 7 bases and J lost 0, with 9 bases in between. CDR1 MGHDK and CDR2 SYGVNS come from the germline V gene. The CDR3 has 13 residues. The CDR3: CASKGPLNTEAFF. The DNA for the CDR3 is TGTGCCAGCAAAGGGCCTTTGAACACTGAAGCTTTCTTT.

This clonotype was picked up a small number of times. The chain joins TRBV24-1 to TRBJ2-4; D perhaps matches TRBD1 (5 bases). Trimming shortened V by 11 bases and J by 1 base, and 8 bases separated the two germline ends. The CDR3 is 12 residues long. Germline V lookup: CDR1 KGHDR, CDR2 SFDVKD. CDR3 residues: CANKGAKNIQYF. The CDR3 DNA is TGTGCCAACAAGGGGGCCAAAAACATTCAGTACTTC.

This clonotype was detected ten times or more. This chain uses TRBV6-2 or TRBV6-3 with TRBJ2-7; a possible D gene is TRBD1 (5 bases). Deletions cut 0 bases from V and 3 bases from J, with 9 bases between. The CDR3 loop spans 14 amino acids. Germline V CDR1 and CDR2: MNHEY, SVGEGT. The DNA of the CDR3 is TGTGCCAGCAGTTACTCGAGCAGGGTCTACGAGCAGTACTTC. This translates into CASSYSSRVYEQYF.

This clonotype was picked up many times. The rearrangement joins TRBV7-6 to TRBJ2-3; D unclear. Germline V CDR1 and CDR2: SGHVS, FNYEAQ. V gave up 1 base and J gave up 7 bases, with 6 bases separating them. This CDR3 has 12 amino acids. The DNA for the CDR3 is TGTGCCAGCAGCTTAGACCCCAATACGCAGTATTTT. This gives the protein CASSLDPNTQYF.

In this sample, this clonotype turned up many times. The genes are TRBV19 and TRBJ1-5, with 8 bases lining up with TRBD1. The germline V gene has CDR1 LNHDA and CDR2 SQIVND (reference sequence). This CDR3 has 14 amino acids. The V segment lost 6 bases and the J segment 2 bases; nucleotides outside the gene matches: 3. CDR3 nucleotides: TGTGCCAGTAGCGCGACAGGGGGCAATCAGCCCCAGCATTTT. Translation: CASSATGGNQPQHF. Variable domain in full (rest from reference TRBV19 and TRBJ1-5): DGGITQSPKYLFRKEGQNVTLSCEQNLNHDAMYWYRQDPGQGLRLIYYSQIVNDFQKGDIAEGYSVSREKKESFPLTVTSAQKNPTAFYLCASSATGGNQPQHFGDGTRLSIL.

This clonotype was seen ten or more times. The gene calls are TRBV5-1 and TRBJ2-2; D might be TRBD2 (5 bases). V lost 2 bases to trimming and J lost 5 bases, with 25 bases between them. CDR1 and CDR2 from the germline V gene are SGHRS and YFSETQ. The CDR3 length is 19 residues. CDR3 DNA: TGCGCCAGCAGCTTACAACCTAGCTTGGCGGGCCTTACGACCGGGGAGCTGTTTTTT. Translated, it gives CASSLQPSLAGLTTGELFF.

The table lists this clonotype with many counts. This rearrangement joins TRBV7-3 to TRBJ1-1; no clear D. V was clipped by 3 bases and J by 3 bases, with 8 bases between them. The CDR3 contains 13 residues. The germline V gene has CDR1 SGHTA and CDR2 FQGTGA. Written as DNA, the CDR3 is TGTGCCAGCAGCTTCCGGGTAGACACTGAAGCTTTCTTT. Translated, it gives CASSFRVDTEAFF.

This clonotype has ten or more counts. The chain employs TRBV2 and TRBJ2-3; 9 nucleotides align to TRBD1. J gave up 6 bases and V 1 base, and 5 bases lay outside the gene matches. The germline V gene has CDR1 SNHLY and CDR2 FYNNEI. The CDR3 length is 15 residues. The DNA of the CDR3 is TGTGCCAGCAGTGAAGAGGACAGGGGAGAGGATACGCAGTATTTT. It codes for CASSEEDRGEDTQYF.

This clonotype has at least ten counts. This chain uses TRBV9 with TRBJ2-7, with D hard to call. The CDR3 has 13 amino acids. V was pared by 0 bases and J by 7 bases, with 11 bases between. Germline assignment: CDR1 SGDLS and CDR2 YYNGEE. The CDR3 region is CASSVGVSSEQYF. The CDR3 DNA is TGTGCCAGCAGCGTAGGGGTATCCAGTGAGCAGTACTTC.